These T cell receptor beta chains were read from a single sample in a study of T cells in Graves' hyperthyroidism and ophthalmopathy. TCRdb used MiXCR to reprocess the multiplex PCR reads, holding one entry per CDR3 protein. The sample includes fewer than 110,000 distinct CDR3 sequences, approximately 50% of them seen just once. Material: blood. The source is a middle-aged man with Graves' hyperthyroidism. The CDR3 runs from the conserved cysteine through the conserved F or W. D genes are given only for firm matches. Expanded clones are given a class, and other clones once, few, many or no size at all.

j_gene: TRBJ1-1
abundance: many
v_gene: TRBV20-1
d_gene: -
CDR3aa: CSASVGGIVGTEAFF
CDR3nt: TGCAGTGCCTCCGTAGGGGGGATTGTGGGCACTGAAGCTTTCTTT

j_gene: TRBJ2-1
abundance: few
v_gene: TRBV11-3
d_gene: TRBD1
CDR3aa: CASSSGQGDEDEQFF
CDR3nt: TGTGCCAGCAGCTCGGGACAGGGGGATGAGGATGAGCAGTTCTTC

j_gene: TRBJ2-1
abundance: many
v_gene: TRBV5-5
d_gene: -
CDR3aa: CASSLDGLANEQFF
CDR3nt: TGTGCCAGCAGCTTGGATGGGCTAGCGAATGAGCAGTTCTTC

j_gene: TRBJ2-7
abundance: -
v_gene: TRBV7-2
d_gene: -
CDR3aa: CASSIEGRGAYEQYF
CDR3nt: TGTGCCAGTAGTATAGAGGGAAGGGGGGCCTACGAGCAGTACTTC

j_gene: TRBJ2-1
abundance: -
v_gene: TRBV3-1
d_gene: TRBD2
CDR3aa: CASTRGGSGRGYNEQFF
CDR3nt: TGTGCCAGCACCCGGGGGGGTAGCGGGAGAGGGTACAATGAGCAGTTCTTC

j_gene: TRBJ2-7
abundance: many
v_gene: TRBV3-1
d_gene: -
CDR3aa: CASSQVGSYEQYF
CDR3nt: TGTGCCAGCAGCCAAGTCGGCTCCTACGAGCAGTACTTC

j_gene: TRBJ2-7
abundance: -
v_gene: TRBV20-1
d_gene: -
CDR3aa: CSARGASGTYEQYF
CDR3nt: TGCAGTGCTAGGGGGGCTAGCGGAACCTACGAGCAGTACTTC

j_gene: TRBJ2-2
abundance: many
v_gene: TRBV12-3/TRBV12-4
d_gene: TRBD1
CDR3aa: CASTRQGTVTGELFF
CDR3nt: TGTGCCAGCACTCGACAGGGAACGGTCACCGGGGAGCTGTTTTTT

j_gene: TRBJ2-7
abundance: -
v_gene: TRBV28
d_gene: -
CDR3aa: CASSLLSGATYEQYF
CDR3nt: TGTGCCAGCAGTTTATTAAGTGGGGCCACCTACGAGCAGTACTTC

j_gene: TRBJ2-1
abundance: few
v_gene: TRBV7-2
d_gene: -
CDR3aa: CASSPGVRNEQFF
CDR3nt: TGTGCCAGCTCACCGGGGGTACGCAATGAGCAGTTCTTC